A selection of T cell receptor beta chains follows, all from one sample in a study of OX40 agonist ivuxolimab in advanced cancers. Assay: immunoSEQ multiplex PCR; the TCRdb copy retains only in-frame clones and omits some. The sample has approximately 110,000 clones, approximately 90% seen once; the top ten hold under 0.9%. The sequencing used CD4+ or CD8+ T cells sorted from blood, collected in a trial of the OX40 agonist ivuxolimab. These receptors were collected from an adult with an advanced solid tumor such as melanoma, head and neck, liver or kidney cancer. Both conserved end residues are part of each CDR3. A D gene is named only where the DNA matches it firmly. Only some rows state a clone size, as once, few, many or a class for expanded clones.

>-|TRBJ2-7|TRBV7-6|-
TGTGCCAGCAGCTTAGCCCCGGGGGCCTACGAGCAGTACTTC
CASSLAPGAYEQYF
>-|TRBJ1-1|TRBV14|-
TGTGCCAGCAGCCAACAGGTGACGCCTAACACTGAAGCTTTCTTT
CASSQQVTPNTEAFF
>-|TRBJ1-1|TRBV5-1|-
TGCGCCAGCAGCCCTACCGGGCTCGGGTACACTGAAGCTTTCTTT
CASSPTGLGYTEAFF
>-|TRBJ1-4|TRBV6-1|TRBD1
TGTGCCAGCAGGGCGACAGGGAATGCTAATGAAAAACTGTTTTTT
CASRATGNANEKLFF
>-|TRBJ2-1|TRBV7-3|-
TGTGCCAGCAGCTTATCCCTCGGGGCTCAGGATGAGCAGTTCTTC
CASSLSLGAQDEQFF
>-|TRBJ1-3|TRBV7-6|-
TGTGCCAGCAGCTTAGGTGGCAGTGGAAACACCATATATTTT
CASSLGGSGNTIYF
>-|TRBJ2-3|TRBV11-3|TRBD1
TGTGCCAGCAGCTTGGGACAGGGTTCAGCAGATACGCAGTATTTT
CASSLGQGSADTQYF
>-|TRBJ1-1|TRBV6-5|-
TGTGCCAGCAGCGCACAGGGTGCTCGACCTGAAGCTTTCTTT
CASSAQGARPEAFF
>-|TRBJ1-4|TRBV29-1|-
TGCAGCGTTGCCAGGGAAAGTGAAAAACTGTTTTTT
CSVARESEKLFF
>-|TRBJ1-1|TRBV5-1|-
TGCGCCAGCAGCACAGAGAACACTGAAGCTTTCTTT
CASSTENTEAFF
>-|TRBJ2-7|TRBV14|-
TGTGCCAGCTCGGACAGCGGGGTCGACGAGCAGTACTTC
CASSDSGVDEQYF
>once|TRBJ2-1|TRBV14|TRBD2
TGTGCCAGCAGCCATGGACTAGCGGGAGTCAATGAGCAGTTCTTC
CASSHGLAGVNEQFF
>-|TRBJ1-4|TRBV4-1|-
TGCGCCAGCAGCCAAGGGAAAGGGCTGACCGCTGTTGCAACTAATGAAAAACTGTTTTTT
CASSQGKGLTAVATNEKLFF
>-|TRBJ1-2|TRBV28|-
TGTGCCAGCAGGTACACGCCCGGTGATGGCTACACCTTC
CASRYTPGDGYTF